This TCR beta chain was recovered during a study of response to subunit inactivated influenza vaccine (dated by TCRdb to 2016 to 2019). Regarding the study in general: The study used deep quantitative T cell receptor repertoire profiling to track responses to a trivalent subunit inactivated influenza vaccine.

Spanning cysteine to phenylalanine, the CDR3 consists of 11 amino acids. Only the CDR3 part of the read is kept: 33 bases, read in frame from the first base. This clonotype was seen a few times. Its cognate antigen has yet to be identified. There are no base qualities to consult, and no much larger clone falls within one base. Summary of the overall study and its limitations: It was suggested by the authors that each seasonal influenza vaccination may recruit only a limited number of new T cells.

Receptor amplification or capture employed RT-PCR. TCRdb shows the sequencer as Illumina HiSeq 2500. TCRdb trimmed public reads at Q25 via fastp, called clones via MiXCR and kept in-frame beta chains. A single entry per CDR3 protein holds the most common genes and DNA from its merged rows. In this sample the table shows a few hundred thousand distinct CDR3 sequences, around a fifth of which occur a single time. The top ten clones comprise approximately 10% of the sample. Sequencing was performed on PBMCs from blood, taken about 19 months after vaccination. This chain joins TRBV21-1 to TRBJ2-5. TRBV21-1 is recorded as a pseudogene. This receptor was identified in a man between 50 and 69 years old who received an inactivated influenza vaccine. Donor details come from another sample of the same person, matched by shared clones. Here is the DNA: TGTGCCAGCAGCCGACGGGTCACCCAGTACTTC. Translated, this is CASSRRVTQYF.